The 15 T cell receptor beta chains below come from one sample, sequenced in a study of blood T cells in healthy people across ages. Then a second PCR, running roughly 7 to 11 cycles, was carried out with a sample-barcoded 5' primer and a J-beta primer mix. TCRdb independently ran MiXCR on the 5' RACE reads; one entry per CDR3 protein. Here the sample spans over a million distinct CDR3 sequences, 40% to 50% being singletons. The specimen was blood. The source is a young woman in good health.

This chain connects TRBV29-1 to TRBJ2-1; 7 bases line up with TRBD2. From germline, CDR1 is SQVTM and CDR2 ANQGSEA. V lost 4 bases to trimming and J lost 6 bases; unmatched junction nucleotides: 6. The CDR3 is 13 residues long. In nucleotides, the CDR3 is TGCAGCGTTGGGCTAGCGGATTGCAATGAGCAGTTCTTC. Its protein is CSVGLADCNEQFF.

Remarks on this clonotype: A much larger clone differs by one base, so this may be a read error. V gene TRBV24-1 combines with J gene TRBJ2-1; D assignment may be TRBD1 or TRBD2 (6 bases each). CDR3 size: 16 residues. Germline-derived CDR1 and CDR2 are KGHDR and SFDVKD. V lost 7 bases, J lost 6 bases, and 21 bases lay in between. CDR3 sequence reads: CATREGEQVNINEQFF. In DNA form, the CDR3 reads TGTGCCACCAGGGAGGGGGAACAGGTCAACATCAATGAGCAGTTCTTC.

The chain recombines TRBV6-6 with TRBJ2-7; D possibly matches TRBD1 or TRBD2 (6 bases each). This CDR3 spans 13 amino acids. Per the germline V gene, CDR1 is MNHNY and CDR2 is SVGAGI (reference sequence). Trimming took 8 bases from V and 5 from J, leaving 16 bases between them. CDR3 sequence reads: CASFLEGGHEQYF. CDR3 in DNA: TGTGCCAGCTTCTTGGAGGGGGGCCACGAGCAGTACTTC.

The rearrangement links TRBV12-3 or TRBV12-4 to TRBJ2-7; D gene uncertain. Trimming left V 10 bases short and J 5 bases short, with 12 bases between. CDR3 size: 11 residues. The chain's CDR3 is CATAKAHEQYF. The DNA of the CDR3 is TGTGCCACCGCCAAGGCGCACGAGCAGTACTTC.

The chain employs TRBV7-9 and TRBJ2-1; possibly TRBD2 for D (6 bases). The CDR3 consists of 14 residues. Trimming cost V 5 bases and J 4 bases, with 12 bases left between them. CDR1 is SEHNR, CDR2 FQNEAQ, per germline (reference sequence). CDR3 residues: CASSVGSGYNEQFF. CDR3 sequence (DNA): TGTGCCAGCAGCGTAGGTAGCGGTTACAATGAGCAGTTCTTC.

The V and J genes are TRBV5-1 and TRBJ2-3, with D uncertain. V was shortened by 0 bases and J by 2 bases, with 10 bases between the two germline ends. Germline assignment: CDR1 SGHRS and CDR2 YFSETQ. The length of the CDR3 is 15 residues. The CDR3 loop reads CASSLELVPTDTQYF. For the CDR3, the DNA is TGCGCCAGCAGCTTGGAGCTCGTTCCCACAGATACGCAGTATTTT.

Turning to this clonotype: Its ends do not fully match the called genes, so a read error is possible. This chain connects TRBV6-2 or TRBV6-3 to TRBJ2-5, with TRBD2 matching over 12 bases. The J call may not be correct, given that the DNA end is closer to TRBJ2-7. The germline V gene has CDR1 MNHEY and CDR2 SVGEGT. The CDR3 has 14 residues. The CDR3: CASSDSLAGGEQYF. CDR3 in DNA: TGTGCCAGCAGTGACTCACTAGCGGGAGGCGAGCAGTACTTC.

This clonotype was picked up a small number of times. CDR3 in DNA: TGTGCCAGCAGCTTAAGGACAGGAAACAAGAACACTGAAGCTTTCTTT. Protein product: CASSLRTGNKNTEAFF. The chain carries TRBV7-8 and TRBJ1-1; 7 bases are shared with TRBD1. The CDR3 sequence is 16 residues long. The germline CDR1 and CDR2 sequences are SGHVS and FQNEAQ. V shed 2 bases and J 1 base; nucleotides not matched to a gene: 7.

This rearrangement joins TRBV28 to TRBJ1-4; 9 bases agree with TRBD1. The trim removed 7 bases at V and 4 bases at J, leaving 7 bases unmatched. The CDR3 runs to 15 residues. Per germline, CDR1 MDHEN and CDR2 SYDVKM. The CDR3 DNA reads TGTGCCAGCACGGTGGGGGACAGGGTTAATGAAAAACTGTTTTTT. As protein: CASTVGDRVNEKLFF.

This clonotype was counted a few times. The rearrangement links TRBV3-1 to TRBJ1-2; D is unresolved. V was pared by 4 bases and J by 4 bases, with 13 bases between. Germline V gene data show CDR1 as LGHDT and CDR2 as YNNKEL (reference sequence). The length of the CDR3 is 14 residues. The CDR3 bases are TGTGCCAGCAGCCTACAATCAGCGATCTATGGCTACACCTTC. This gives the protein CASSLQSAIYGYTF.

The chain uses TRBV6-6 and TRBJ1-2; the match to TRBD1 covers 7 bases. V lost 4 bases, J lost 8 bases, and 7 bases stayed unmatched. The CDR3 length is 13 residues. The germline V gene has CDR1 MNHNY and CDR2 SVGAGI (reference sequence). The CDR3 here is CASSFRGVEGYTF. CDR3 DNA: TGTGCCAGCAGTTTCAGGGGGGTAGAGGGCTACACCTTC.

The rearrangement links TRBV20-1 to TRBJ2-4, with 10 bases that match TRBD1. Germline V gene sequence: CDR1 DFQATT, CDR2 SNEGSKA (reference sequence). J was trimmed by 0 bases and V by 5 bases; bases with no gene match: 7. The CDR3 has 16 amino acids. CDR3 sequence reads: CSAAGQGSGAKNIQYF. CDR3 nucleotides: TGCAGTGCTGCGGGACAGGGGAGTGGAGCCAAAAACATTCAGTACTTC.

The chain has TRBV9 and TRBJ1-5; D is possibly TRBD1 (6 bases). The CDR3 contains 15 residues. Between the trimmed V and J ends, which lost 7 bases and 0 bases, there was a span of 14 bases. Germline loops: CDR1 SGDLS, CDR2 YYNGEE. The CDR3: CASGSTGYSNQPQHF. Here the CDR3 DNA reads TGTGCCAGCGGCTCGACAGGATATAGCAATCAGCCCCAGCATTTT. The full variable domain, completed using reference TRBV9 and TRBJ1-5, is DSGVTQTPKHLITATGQRVTLRCSPRSGDLSVYWYQQSLDQGLQFLIQYYNGEERAKGNILERFSAQQFPDLHSELNLSSLELGDSALYFCASGSTGYSNQPQHFGDGTRLSIL.

This clonotype was seen many times. V gene TRBV29-1 combines with J gene TRBJ1-1, with a possible D match to TRBD1 (6 bases). The CDR3 runs 14 residues. Trimming took 6 bases from V and 0 from J, leaving 14 bases between them. Germline-derived CDR1 and CDR2 are SQVTM and ANQGSEA. CDR3 nucleotide sequence: TGCAGCGTACATAGGGGGACGGTGAACACTGAAGCTTTCTTT. Translation: CSVHRGTVNTEAFF.

The rearrangement joins TRBV3-1 to TRBJ1-1, with a tentative D call TRBD1 (5 bases). Germline V gene lookup returns CDR1 LGHDT and CDR2 YNNKEL (reference sequence). The length of the CDR3 is 15 residues. The V end lost 1 base, the J end lost 5 bases, and 14 bases lay between the germline ends. CDR3 DNA sequence: TGTGCCAGCAGCCAAGCCCTCAGGGCGGGGACTGAAGCTTTCTTT. Amino acid sequence: CASSQALRAGTEAFF. Full variable domain (rest looked up from reference TRBV3-1 and TRBJ1-1): DTAVSQTPKYLVTQMGNDKSIKCEQNLGHDTMYWYKQDSKKFLKIMFSYNNKELIINETVPNRFSPKSPDKAHLNLHINSLELGDSAVYFCASSQALRAGTEAFFGQGTRLTVV.